The subject of this entry is one T cell receptor (beta chain). The data were obtained in a study of blood T cell repertoires in COVID-19. Study information: T cells, B-cell-depleted T cells, or PBMCs supplied cDNA or gDNA.

Per the authors' pipeline: Quantification of nucleated cells was approximated via reference gene primer amplification. Sequencing was performed with immunoSEQ multiplex PCR; in TCRdb, only in-frame clones are kept and a portion is missing. The D gene and trimming were derived from the DNA, and the V and J assignments and clone size from that table. The table lists roughly 50,000 clones, around 80% of them singletons, with roughly 3% in the top ten. Germline V gene data show CDR1 as KGHSH and CDR2 as LQKENI. This CDR3 contains 16 residues. V dropped 3 bases and J dropped 0; count of bases not matched to a gene: 6.

This TCR was sampled from a man between 50 and 59 years old with acute or convalescent COVID-19. Sequenced sample: peripheral blood. The J gene is TRBJ2-3, the V gene TRBV18, with 7 bases fitting TRBD1. DNA for the CDR3: TGTGCCAGCTCACCCTACAGGGGAGAGAGCACAGATACGCAGTATTTT. Protein sequence: CASSPYRGESTDTQYF. The complete variable domain, with remaining parts taken from reference TRBV18 and TRBJ2-3, reads NAGVMQNPRHLVRRRGQEARLRCSPMKGHSHVYWYRQLPEEGLKFMVYLQKENIIDESGMPKERFSAEFPKEGPSILRIQQVVRGDSAAYFCASSPYRGESTDTQYFGPGTRLTVL.